The 27 T cell receptor beta chains below all came from one sample that was sequenced in a study of shared clonotypes between healthy human individuals. Profiled with immunoSEQ multiplex PCR; TCRdb holds only in-frame clones, not every one. The repertoire consists of some 1 million clones, with approximately 70% occurring once and the leading ten covering approximately 1.5%. Material: memory CD4+ T cells sorted from blood. Described subset: CD45RA-negative fraction. These receptors came from a man between 18 and 35 years old in good health.

The genes are TRBV19 and TRBJ2-3; the match to TRBD1 covers 9 bases. The CDR3 has 14 residues. Germline-derived CDR1 and CDR2 are LNHDA and SQIVND (reference sequence). V lost 5 bases and J lost 6; bases outside the gene matches: 6. The CDR3, as DNA: TGTGCCAGTAGTGCCGGGACAGGGAAGGATACGCAGTATTTT. Translated, it gives CASSAGTGKDTQYF.

This clone was picked up a small number of times. The chain uses TRBV5-5 and TRBJ1-1; 7 nucleotides agree with TRBD1. Germline CDR1 reads SGHKS; CDR2 reads YYEKEE (reference sequence). CDR3 size: 15 residues. V lost 2 bases, J lost 1 base, and 5 bases stayed unmatched. CDR3 DNA sequence: TGTGCCAGCAGCTTATCCGGGACAGAGAACACTGAAGCTTTCTTT. Its protein product is CASSLSGTENTEAFF. Supplemented by reference TRBV5-5 and TRBJ1-1, the full variable domain reads DAGVTQSPTHLIKTRGQQVTLRCSPISGHKSVSWYQQVLGQGPQFIFQYYEKEERGRGNFPDRFSARQFPNYSSELNVNALLLGDSALYLCASSLSGTENTEAFFGQGTRLTVV.

The chain has TRBV19 and TRBJ1-4, with 11 nucleotides matching TRBD1. CDR3 length: 15 residues. Germline-derived CDR1 and CDR2 are LNHDA and SQIVND (reference sequence). The V segment lost 3 bases and the J segment 5 bases; nucleotides outside the gene matches: 2. The CDR3 protein is CASSIGTGGNEKLFF. The CDR3 DNA is TGTGCCAGTAGTATCGGGACAGGGGGGAATGAAAAACTGTTTTTT.

This clone has a single count. This chain connects TRBV27 to TRBJ2-7; 10 bases fit TRBD1. The CDR3 runs to 14 residues. Looked up from germline, CDR1 is MNHEY and CDR2 is SMNVEV (reference sequence). V shed 6 bases and J 6 bases; nucleotides not matched to a gene: 8. The CDR3 coding sequence is TGTGCCAGCAGCCTCGCCGGGACAGGGGCCGAGCAGTACTTC. Its translation: CASSLAGTGAEQYF.

V is TRBV9 and J is TRBJ1-2; unclear D gene. Germline V gives CDR1 SGDLS, CDR2 YYNGEE. V was shortened by 0 bases and J by 0 bases, with 18 bases between the two germline ends. CDR3 length: 18 amino acids. The CDR3 DNA follows: TGTGCCAGCAGCGTAGGGCAAAATAGAGGAAATACTAACTATGGCTACACCTTC. Encoded protein: CASSVGQNRGNTNYGYTF.

The V and J genes are TRBV5-1 and TRBJ2-7; 8 positions match TRBD2. This CDR3 region has 14 residues. Germline assignment: CDR1 SGHRS and CDR2 YFSETQ. With 4 bases clipped from V and 5 bases from J, the junction kept 8 bases outside the gene matches. In DNA, the CDR3 is TGCGCCAGCAGCGGTAGCGGGACCGAGGACGAGCAGTACTTC. Encoded protein: CASSGSGTEDEQYF.

The chain employs TRBV28 and TRBJ2-7; D is undetermined. The V end was cut by 8 bases, the J end by 2 bases, with 13 bases between. The germline gives CDR1 MDHEN, CDR2 SYDVKM. The CDR3 extends over 13 amino acids. The CDR3 sequence: CASHFTSAYEQYF. CDR3 nucleotide sequence: TGTGCCAGCCACTTTACATCTGCCTACGAGCAGTACTTC.

The rearrangement links TRBV5-1 to TRBJ1-2, with no clear D. Germline assignment: CDR1 SGHRS and CDR2 YFSETQ. Between the trimmed V and J ends, which lost 0 bases and 4 bases, there was a span of 10 bases. The CDR3 is 14 residues long. CDR3 amino acids: CASSLGGVGYGYTF. For the CDR3, the DNA is TGCGCCAGCAGCTTGGGTGGGGTGGGCTATGGCTACACCTTC. Full variable domain (outside the CDR3, taken from reference TRBV5-1 and TRBJ1-2): KAGVTQTPRYLIKTRGQQVTLSCSPISGHRSVSWYQQTPGQGLQFLFEYFSETQRNKGNFPGRFSGRQFSNSRSEMNVSTLELGDSALYLCASSLGGVGYGYTFGSGTRLTVV.

This clone appeared once. The gene calls are TRBV5-1 and TRBJ1-1; D remains ambiguous. CDR3 size: 14 residues. Germline CDR1 SGHRS, CDR2 YFSETQ. Trimming cost V 1 base and J 5 bases, with 12 bases left between them. CDR3 nucleotides: TGCGCCAGCAGCTTGCGGACCCCGGGGACTGAAGCTTTCTTT. This gives the protein CASSLRTPGTEAFF.

CDR3 in amino acids: CASSGGLSSEQYF. The CDR3 DNA follows: TGTGCCAGCAGCGGAGGGCTCTCTAGCGAGCAGTACTTC. The gene calls are TRBV11-3 and TRBJ2-7; D perhaps matches TRBD2 (6 bases). Trimming shortened V by 5 bases and J by 6 bases, and 14 bases separated the two germline ends. This CDR3 contains 13 residues. The germline CDR1 and CDR2 sequences are SGHNT and YENEEA.

The chain links TRBV12-5 to TRBJ2-1; the D gene is possibly TRBD1 (6 bases). Germline CDR1 is LGHNT and CDR2 is FRNRAP. The CDR3 sequence is 14 residues long. The ends were cut back, 7 bases at V and 1 base at J, with 11 bases in the middle. This CDR3 is CASEKQGSYNEQFF. DNA for the CDR3: TGTGCTAGTGAGAAGCAGGGGTCCTACAATGAGCAGTTCTTC.

In this sample, this clone turned up many times. The chain combines TRBV30 with TRBJ2-2; D call uncertain. The CDR3 consists of 12 residues. Trimming cost V 3 bases and J 7 bases, with 9 bases left between them. Germline values: CDR1 GTSNPN, CDR2 SVGIG (reference sequence). CDR3 DNA: TGTGCCTGGAGAAACGTTCTCGGGGAGCTGTTTTTT. Translated: CAWRNVLGELFF.

The V call is TRBV29-1, the J call TRBJ1-2; 12 bases line up with TRBD1. Unmatched junction bases numbered 4, after V lost 2 bases and J lost 3 bases. There are 15 residues in the CDR3. Germline V lookup: CDR1 SQVTM, CDR2 ANQGSEA. The CDR3: CSVEFGTGGHYGYTF. The CDR3 DNA reads as TGCAGCGTTGAATTCGGGACAGGGGGCCACTATGGCTACACCTTC.

Notes on this clone: This specimen includes other DNA sequences encoding the same CDR3. This chain joins TRBV19 and TRBJ1-5; TRBD1 aligns across 10 bases. This CDR3 is built from 14 residues. J gave up 7 bases and V 4 bases, and 4 bases lay outside the gene matches. Germline values: CDR1 LNHDA, CDR2 SQIVND (reference sequence). CDR3: CASSRTGGNQPQHF. CDR3 nucleotides: TGTGCCAGTAGTAGGACAGGGGGAAACCAGCCCCAGCATTTT.

The CDR3 region has the DNA TGTGCCAGTAAAACAGGGGGCGGGGGCGACGAGCAGTACTTC. It specifies CASKTGGGGDEQYF. The V and J genes are TRBV6-6 and TRBJ2-7; 9 bases are a match to TRBD1. The CDR3 sequence is 14 residues long. J was trimmed by 5 bases and V by 9 bases; bases with no gene match: 11. Germline CDR1 and CDR2: MNHNY and SVGAGI (reference sequence).

The chain is built from TRBV5-1 and TRBJ1-4; D is unclear. V lost 5 bases and J 0 bases, leaving 11 bases between the germline ends. The CDR3 runs to 15 residues. Germline V CDR1 and CDR2: SGHRS, YFSETQ. The CDR3 reads CASRKDPATNEKLFF. The DNA of the CDR3 is TGCGCCAGCAGGAAGGACCCAGCAACTAATGAAAAACTGTTTTTT.

V gene TRBV6-5 combines with J gene TRBJ2-7, with a possible D match to TRBD1 (6 bases). Per the germline V gene, CDR1 is MNHEY and CDR2 is SVGAGI. This CDR3 has 15 amino acids. V dropped 6 bases and J dropped 7 bases, with 22 bases sitting between them. The CDR3 loop is CASRYTSQGAVEQYF. The CDR3 DNA reads TGTGCCAGCAGGTACACCTCACAGGGAGCGGTAGAGCAGTACTTC.

The genes are TRBV7-6 and TRBJ2-7, with D maybe TRBD2 (5 bases). Germline V gives CDR1 SGHVS, CDR2 FNYEAQ. The CDR3 is 16 amino acids. V lost 3 bases, J lost 9 bases, and 24 bases lay in between. Here the CDR3 reads CASSFRAAQASEGQYF. CDR3 DNA sequence: TGTGCCAGCAGCTTCCGGGCAGCCCAAGCCTCCGAGGGGCAGTACTTC.

The rearrangement joins TRBV5-1 to TRBJ2-5, with 7 bases fitting TRBD1. Germline V gene sequence: CDR1 SGHRS, CDR2 YFSETQ. The trim removed 0 bases at V and 1 base at J, leaving 3 bases unmatched. The CDR3 totals 15 residues. For the CDR3, the DNA is TGCGCCAGCAGCTTGGCGCCAGGGGGCCAAGAGACCCAGTACTTC. It specifies CASSLAPGGQETQYF.

This clone showed up just a few times. The V and J genes are TRBV18 and TRBJ1-2, with D unresolved. Germline values: CDR1 KGHSH, CDR2 LQKENI. Between the trimmed V and J ends, which lost 0 bases and 6 bases, there was a span of 8 bases. The CDR3 totals 13 residues. This CDR3 reads CASSPPPRHGYTF. CDR3 sequence (DNA): TGTGCCAGCTCACCACCACCTCGCCATGGCTACACCTTC.

The chain employs TRBV27 and TRBJ1-6; D is uncertain. The CDR3 is made up of 15 amino acids. From germline, CDR1 is MNHEY and CDR2 SMNVEV (reference sequence). The V end was cut by 2 bases, the J end by 6 bases, with 11 bases between. For the CDR3, the DNA is TGTGCCAGCAGTTTAAAGGAATCGAGTAATTCACCCCTCCACTTT. It encodes CASSLKESSNSPLHF.

This chain links TRBV5-6 with TRBJ2-7, with 9 bases lining up with TRBD1. Germline CDR1 is SGHDT and CDR2 is YYEEEE. The CDR3 has 15 residues. V was pared by 4 bases and J by 2 bases, with 7 bases of the junction left unmatched. CDR3 coding DNA: TGTGCCAGCAGCCCCGGGACAGGGAGAACCTACGAGCAGTACTTC. It encodes CASSPGTGRTYEQYF.

The J gene is TRBJ2-7, the V gene TRBV29-1, with a possible D match to TRBD1 (6 bases). Germline CDR1 is SQVTM and CDR2 is ANQGSEA. The CDR3 consists of 13 residues. V dropped 8 bases and J dropped 1 base, with 15 bases sitting between them. CDR3 protein: CSFLQGSSYEQYF. The CDR3 DNA follows: TGCAGCTTTCTCCAGGGGAGTTCCTACGAGCAGTACTTC.

This clone was recorded once. This chain joins TRBV5-4 and TRBJ2-7; D could derive from TRBD1 or TRBD2 (8 bases each). The CDR3 has 15 residues. V was clipped by 4 bases and J by 7 bases, with 21 bases between them. Germline V gene sequence: CDR1 SGHNT, CDR2 YYREEE (reference sequence). The CDR3 here is CASSPGGTGLGEQYF. CDR3 DNA sequence: TGTGCCAGCAGCCCGGGGGGGACAGGCCTTGGGGAGCAGTACTTC.

A few counts support this clone. J is TRBJ1-1 and V is TRBV10-2; D uncertain. Germline CDR1 is WSHSY and CDR2 is SAAADI. Trimming shortened V by 5 bases and J by 1 base, and 11 bases separated the two germline ends. The length of the CDR3 is 14 residues. This chain's CDR3 is CASSMKKGNTEAFF. The CDR3 DNA sequence: TGCGCCAGCAGTATGAAGAAGGGGAACACTGAAGCTTTCTTT.

The chain links TRBV4-1 to TRBJ1-2; tentative D call: TRBD1 (6 bases). Germline lookup yields CDR1 MGHRA and CDR2 YSYEKL. This CDR3 contains 14 residues. V lost 0 bases, J lost 4 bases, and 9 bases lay in between. In DNA form, the CDR3 reads TGCGCCAGCAGCCAAGATGGAGGGGGCTATGGCTACACCTTC. Its translation: CASSQDGGGYGYTF.

To note about this clone: The sample has other DNA sequences that encode this CDR3 too. V and J are TRBV11-2 and TRBJ2-1; 7 bases agree with TRBD2. The junction had 4 bases not matched to a gene; V was cut back by 5 bases and J by 0 bases. This CDR3 comprises 15 residues. The germline gives CDR1 SGHAT, CDR2 FQNNGV. The CDR3 spells CASSLGGGSYNEQFF. The DNA for the CDR3 is TGTGCCAGCAGCCTAGGCGGGGGCTCCTACAATGAGCAGTTCTTC.